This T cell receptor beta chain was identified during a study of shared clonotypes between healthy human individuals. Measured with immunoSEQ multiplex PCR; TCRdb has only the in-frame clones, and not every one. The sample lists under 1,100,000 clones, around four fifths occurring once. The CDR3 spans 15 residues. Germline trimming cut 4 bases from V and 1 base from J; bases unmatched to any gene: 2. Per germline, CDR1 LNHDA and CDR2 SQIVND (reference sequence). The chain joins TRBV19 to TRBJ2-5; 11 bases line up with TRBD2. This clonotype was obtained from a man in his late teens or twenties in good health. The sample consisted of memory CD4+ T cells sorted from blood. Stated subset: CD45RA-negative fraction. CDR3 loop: CASSTLAGVQETQYF. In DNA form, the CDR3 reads TGTGCCAGTAGTACACTAGCGGGGGTCCAAGAGACCCAGTACTTC.